This entry is about one T cell receptor (beta chain). Its antigen is still unknown. The data stem from a study of T cell responses to AZD1222 COVID-19 vaccine. General study points: Every sample of the repertoires postdated the peak T cell response. CD4 TCRs linked to vaccination spanned spike, dominating at 160-218 and 743-854.

Here immunoSEQ multiplex PCR was the method, and the copy in TCRdb shows in-frame clones only, minus some. The table records 90,000 to 150,000 clones, 92% of them present only once. The sample consisted of peripheral blood, taken 28 days after the second AZD1222 dose. The clonotype originates from an adult who received the AZD1222 COVID-19 vaccine.

This CDR3 reads CASSFMGLRGGEAFF. DNA for the CDR3: TGTGCCAGCAGCTTCATGGGACTTCGAGGCGGTGAAGCTTTCTTT. The V and J genes are TRBV3-1 (or the pseudogene TRBV3-2) and TRBJ1-1; tentative D call: TRBD1 (5 bases). This CDR3 spans 15 amino acids. Between the trimmed V and J ends, which lost 5 bases and 7 bases, there was a span of 20 bases. Germline CDR1 and CDR2: LGHDT and YNNKEL (reference sequence).